This T cell receptor (beta chain) is from a study of shared clonotypes between healthy human individuals. Germline CDR1 reads DFQATT; CDR2 reads SNEGSKA (reference sequence). The CDR3 has 9 residues. Study-level findings and limits: With few donors, the genetic and exposure-history diversity represented was limited.

As concerns this clone: Its antigen is unidentified.

This table comes from immunoSEQ multiplex PCR, and its TCRdb copy is limited to in-frame clones, with some not included. Of around 2.1 million clones listed, around 95% are singletons. The CD4+ fraction was divided into a CD45RA+ naive subset and a CD45RA-negative memory subset. The V and J genes are TRBV20-1 and TRBJ1-1; D may be TRBD1 (5 bases). The clonotype comes from a man in his late teens or twenties in good health. Sequenced material: naive CD4+ T cells sorted from blood. Noted subset: CD45RA+ positively selected. CDR3 region: CRAGSGAFF. CDR3 coding DNA: TGCAGGGCAGGGTCGGGGGCTTTCTTT.